The clone carrying this T cell receptor beta chain has a handful of counts. These data are taken from a study of T-cell reconstitution after alpha-beta-depleted transplantation in children. As it was prepared, the TCRbeta library received unique molecular identifiers. TCRdb re-called the PCR reads through MiXCR, storing one row per CDR3 protein. Counted here are about 340,000 distinct CDR3 sequences, about a tenth occurring once; the ten biggest clones make up around 2.4%. Germline V gene sequence: CDR1 KGHSH, CDR2 LQKENI. This CDR3 has 12 residues. Trimming pared 3 bases from V and 6 bases from J, leaving 7 bases between.

The receptor was isolated from a human donor who donated a stem cell graft to a child with acute lymphoblastic leukemia. Material: PBMCs from the stem cell graft donor, obtained from the stem cell graft. The chain carries TRBV18 and TRBJ2-3; D not resolved. The CDR3 DNA is TGTGCCAGCTCACCTGAGTGGGATACGCAGTATTTT. Its protein is CASSPEWDTQYF.